This TCR beta chain was recovered during a study of blood T cell repertoires in COVID-19. Whole-study context: Collection of acute and convalescent COVID-19 samples took place in the United States, Italy and Spain. Sources were T cells, B-cell-depleted T cells, or PBMCs; the material itself was cDNA or gDNA.

V lost 4 bases, J lost 1 base, and 11 bases lay in between. Germline V gene lookup returns CDR1 MGHRA and CDR2 YSYEKL. This CDR3 region has 14 residues. How the authors handled the data: Nucleated cell counts were estimated from reference gene primer amplification. The protocol was immunoSEQ multiplex PCR, while the TCRdb copy is restricted to in-frame clones and leaves out a portion. D and trimming were read from the DNA, whereas the V and J calls and clone size are those reported in that table. The sample includes 130,000 or so clones, just under 90% of them seen just once. The V gene is TRBV4-1, the J gene TRBJ2-7; D gene unclear. The TCR was taken from a woman aged 50 to 60 with acute or convalescent COVID-19. What was sequenced was peripheral blood. For the CDR3, the DNA is TGCGCCAGCAGCCTTCAAGACATGTCCTACGAGCAGTACTTC. This codes for CASSLQDMSYEQYF.